Presented here are 7 T cell receptor beta chains from one specimen sequenced in a study of OX40 agonist ivuxolimab in advanced cancers. Here immunoSEQ multiplex PCR was the method, and the copy in TCRdb shows in-frame clones only, minus some. The sample holds about 46,000 clones, 88% seen once. The starting material was CD4+ or CD8+ T cells sorted from blood, obtained in a trial of the OX40 agonist ivuxolimab. The receptors were sampled from an adult with an advanced solid tumor such as melanoma, head and neck, liver or kidney cancer.

Only one count was recorded for this clone. The chain combines TRBV9 with TRBJ2-3; 7 nucleotides line up with TRBD1. The ends lost 3 bases at V and 4 bases at J; junction bases unmatched: 8. Germline V gene lookup returns CDR1 SGDLS and CDR2 YYNGEE. The CDR3 length is 15 residues. CDR3 loop: CASSGAGTVADTQYF. The DNA for the CDR3 is TGTGCCAGCAGCGGCGCCGGGACAGTTGCAGATACGCAGTATTTT. The whole variable domain, filled in from reference TRBV9 and TRBJ2-3, reads DSGVTQTPKHLITATGQRVTLRCSPRSGDLSVYWYQQSLDQGLQFLIQYYNGEERAKGNILERFSAQQFPDLHSELNLSSLELGDSALYFCASSGAGTVADTQYFGPGTRLTVL.

CDR3 coding DNA: TGTGCCAGCAGTTACTTCAGGGAGAAGGAAAAACTGTTTTTT. It yields the protein CASSYFREKEKLFF. V usage is TRBV6-6 and J usage is TRBJ1-4, with D tentatively TRBD1 (5 bases). The V and J ends lost 1 base and 8 bases respectively, with 11 bases between them. This CDR3 is 14 amino acids long. In germline, CDR1 is MNHNY, CDR2 SVGAGI (reference sequence).

The chain employs TRBV6-5 and TRBJ2-2; 9 bases map to TRBD1. The CDR3 spans 14 residues. V lost 6 bases, J lost 3 bases, and 2 bases stayed unmatched. The germline V gene has CDR1 MNHEY and CDR2 SVGAGI. The CDR3 is CASRRDRDTGELFF. As DNA, the CDR3 is TGTGCCAGCAGAAGGGACAGGGACACCGGGGAGCTGTTTTTT.

V and J are TRBV5-1 and TRBJ2-5; D is unclear. The length of the CDR3 is 14 residues. Trimming pared 4 bases from V and 2 bases from J, leaving 12 bases between. From germline, CDR1 is SGHRS and CDR2 YFSETQ. The CDR3 spells CASSSRTEQETQYF. CDR3 nucleotide sequence: TGCGCCAGCAGCAGCCGGACGGAACAAGAGACCCAGTACTTC. Drawing the rest from reference TRBV5-1 and TRBJ2-5, the complete variable domain is KAGVTQTPRYLIKTRGQQVTLSCSPISGHRSVSWYQQTPGQGLQFLFEYFSETQRNKGNFPGRFSGRQFSNSRSEMNVSTLELGDSALYLCASSSRTEQETQYFGPGTRLLVL.

This chain uses TRBV27 with TRBJ2-7; maybe TRBD1 (6 bases). The ends were cut back, 3 bases at V and 2 bases at J, with 14 bases in the middle. The germline V gene has CDR1 MNHEY and CDR2 SMNVEV (reference sequence). The CDR3 contains 15 residues. The CDR3 is CASSLGPGQAYEQYF. The CDR3 coding sequence is TGTGCCAGCAGTTTGGGTCCGGGACAAGCCTACGAGCAGTACTTC.

The chain carries TRBV9 and TRBJ1-4, with D unresolved. CDR3 length: 15 amino acids. V lost 4 bases to trimming and J lost 3 bases, with 13 bases between them. Germline V gene sequence: CDR1 SGDLS, CDR2 YYNGEE. For the CDR3, the DNA is TGTGCCAGCAGCCCGCAACCCGGGGCTAATGAAAAACTGTTTTTT. It specifies CASSPQPGANEKLFF. Complete variable domain (other parts from reference TRBV9 and TRBJ1-4): DSGVTQTPKHLITATGQRVTLRCSPRSGDLSVYWYQQSLDQGLQFLIQYYNGEERAKGNILERFSAQQFPDLHSELNLSSLELGDSALYFCASSPQPGANEKLFFGSGTQLSVL.

The V gene is TRBV12-5, the J gene TRBJ2-7, with 7 bases identical to TRBD1. Germline V gene data show CDR1 as LGHNT and CDR2 as FRNRAP. Trimming cost V 4 bases and J 2 bases; bases outside gene matches: 20. There are 19 residues in the CDR3. The CDR3 loop reads CASGSQKFTRDSPTYEQYF. In DNA, the CDR3 is TGTGCTAGTGGTTCCCAGAAATTCACCCGGGACAGTCCAACCTACGAGCAGTACTTC.